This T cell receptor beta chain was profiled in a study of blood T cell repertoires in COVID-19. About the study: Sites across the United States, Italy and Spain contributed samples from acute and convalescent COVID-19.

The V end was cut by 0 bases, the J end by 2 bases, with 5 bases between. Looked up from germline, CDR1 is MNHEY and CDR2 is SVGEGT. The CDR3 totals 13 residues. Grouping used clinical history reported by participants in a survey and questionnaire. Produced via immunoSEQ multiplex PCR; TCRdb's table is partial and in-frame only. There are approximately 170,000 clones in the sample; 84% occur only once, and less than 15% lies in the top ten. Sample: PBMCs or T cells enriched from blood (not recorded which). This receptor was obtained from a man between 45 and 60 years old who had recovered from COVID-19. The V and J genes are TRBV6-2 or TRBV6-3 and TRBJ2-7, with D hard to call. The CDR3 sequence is CASSYSQAYEQYF. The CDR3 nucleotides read TGTGCCAGCAGTTACTCGCAGGCCTACGAGCAGTACTTC.